This T cell receptor beta chain was obtained from a study of Graves' ophthalmopathy and Graves' hyperthyroidism (dated by TCRdb to 2016 to 2018). Study-level background: Peripheral blood samples were taken at the time of initial diagnosis, before any treatment was given. To tell Graves' ophthalmopathy apart from Graves' hyperthyroidism, and to predict which patients would progress to ophthalmopathy, the study relied on TCR beta repertoire signatures. In total, around 140 blood samples were TCR-sequenced: around 42 ophthalmopathy, some 75 hyperthyroidism and around 17 hyperthyroidism-to-ophthalmopathy patients. To explore V-J signatures that separate ophthalmopathy from hyperthyroidism, a discovery set of about 98 patients was enrolled, consisting of 40 to 45 with ophthalmopathy and around 57 with stable hyperthyroidism. An independent validation cohort comprised 18 hyperthyroidism patients and over 15 patients who later progressed from hyperthyroidism to ophthalmopathy. In more than five hyperthyroidism patients, the T-cell repertoires found in thyroid tissue were compared with those found in blood. Following sample collection, hyperthyroidism patients were given methimazole at a starting dose of 30 mg daily, and ophthalmopathy patients were given high-dose intravenous methylprednisolone. Paper-wide results and their limitations: Among expanded thyroid clonotypes with frequency above 0.001, most also showed up in blood, which suggests that blood repertoires may reflect the thyroid immune response. In validation, the model predicted ophthalmopathy progression with less than 71% sensitivity and roughly 72% specificity; eleven to twelve predicted patients were CT-confirmed with GO in a median of around 6 months. No statistical method was used to set the sample size in advance, and the investigators knew which group each participant was assigned to. In cross-validation, the 13-signature model distinguished ophthalmopathy from stable hyperthyroidism with 87.88% sensitivity and 81.08% specificity, while in the test set the corresponding values were approximately 80% and 75%.

As regards this clonotype: Its cognate antigen has yet to be identified. Base qualities are not at hand, and no much larger clone is one base apart.

Ophthalmopathy patients had moderately to severely active disease, Clinical Activity Score of at least 3, NOSPECS grade of at least 4, and disease duration under 3 months. Patients with other autoimmune diseases, uncontrolled infections, pregnancy or lactation were excluded from the study. Diagnosis was based on clinical symptoms, serum thyroxine, TRAb, thyroid ultrasound and orbital computed tomography. Ficoll-Paque density gradient centrifugation was used to isolate PBMCs from about 9.4 ml of fresh peripheral blood. Total RNA was extracted using Trizol reagent, and RNA quality was checked on an Agilent 2100 Bioanalyzer. For repertoire sequencing, TCR beta CDR3 regions were amplified from RNA transcripts. HTBI primers and the Qiagen OneStep RT-PCR kit were used in a first-round RT-PCR, which was followed by a second-round multiplex PCR, size selection and purification. Libraries were sequenced paired-end with 100 bp reads on an Illumina HiSeq2000. The authors' analysis ran thus. SOAPnuke was used to process the reads, throwing out any read that had adapters, had uncalled bases, had a mean Phred below 15, or lacked an exact constant-primer or identifier match. High-quality paired reads were merged with COPE v1.2.5. Each unique nucleotide sequence was treated as a clonotype, and MiTCR v1.1 was used to align the clonotypes to the IMGT TRB V, D and J references. The analysis was limited to V-J combinations with a frequency above 0.0001, which together covered more than 99% of repertoires. A TCR clonal expansion and chaos score per V-J combination was defined as the ratio of F50 clonal expansion to chaos observed in the TCRdist matrix. Welch's t-statistics and random forest were used to reduce the features to some 13 V-J combinations, which were then used as input to a naive Bayes classifier. The similarity between thyroid and blood repertoires was quantified using the Morisita-Horn index. TCRdb passed the public sequencing reads through fastp at Q25 and MiXCR, retaining productive beta sequences. Each entry merges the rows of one CDR3 protein and shows their most common DNA and genes. TCRdb assigned the V and J calls; the authors' analysis was not used. The sample table lists about 700,000 distinct CDR3 sequences, about 40% of them with a count of one. The ten largest clones capture 3% to 3.5% of the sample.

The V end loses 6 bases and the J end loses 8 bases, and a stretch of 7 bases separates them. According to the germline V gene, CDR1 reads ENHRY and CDR2 reads SYGVKD. Reading from cysteine to phenylalanine, the CDR3 counts 11 amino acids. Only the CDR3 part of the read is kept: 33 bases, read in frame from the first base. The sequence came from an adult man with Graves' ophthalmopathy. The chain couples TRBV10-3 to TRBJ2-2; the D gene lacks a confident call. Sequencing was done on a sample of peripheral blood. The CDR3 protein sequence reads: CAIRRPGELFF. The bases are TGTGCCATCAGGCGACCTGGGGAGCTGTTTTTT.